Shown below are 21 T cell receptor beta chains from a single sample sequenced in a study of T cells after posttransplantation cyclophosphamide (dated by TCRdb to between 2015 and 2016). Library prep was done by the immunoSEQ multiplex PCR assay. TCRdb re-hosts the immuneACCESS table, in-frame sequences only. Its copies lack some clones; in the studies checked, an unresolved V gene accounts for under half of them, and the cause for the rest is not known. The sample features 5,000 to 5,500 clones, and none is a singleton. The ten largest clones add up to approximately 15% of the sample. Read against the paper, the sample's treatment or condition label means: high-dose cyclophosphamide on days +3 and +4 as single-agent GVHD prophylaxis. PTCy patients received busulfan and fludarabine conditioning, a related or unrelated marrow graft, and cyclophosphamide on days +3 and +4. The input for sequencing was PBMCs, taken after allogeneic stem cell transplant with posttransplant cyclophosphamide. These receptors came from a female patient in her 30s who received an allogeneic stem cell transplant from an unrelated donor, was CMV-positive, and had acute and chronic GVHD. Some T cells seen after a transplant may have their origin in the graft donor.

This clone appeared many times. The same CDR3 also results from other DNA sequences found in this sample. The J gene is TRBJ2-1, the V gene TRBV6-6, with D possibly being TRBD1 (6 bases). The germline V gene encodes CDR1 MNHNY and CDR2 SVGAGI (reference sequence). V shed 4 bases and J shed 5 bases, with 12 bases lying between them. The CDR3 runs 14 residues. CDR3 protein: CASSSRGSDNEQFF. The CDR3 DNA sequence: TGTGCCAGCAGTTCCAGGGGTTCGGACAATGAGCAGTTCTTC.

This clone was seen many times. V and J are TRBV29-1 and TRBJ1-5; D not resolved. The ends were cut back, 6 bases at V and 7 bases at J, with 25 bases in the middle. The germline V gene has CDR1 SQVTM and CDR2 ANQGSEA. The CDR3 consists of 16 residues. CDR3 protein: CSVMLVLPHGEQPQHF. CDR3 DNA: TGCAGCGTCATGCTCGTCCTTCCTCACGGGGAACAGCCCCAGCATTTT.

This clone has ten or more counts. The chain employs TRBV5-5 and TRBJ2-1; 8 positions agree with TRBD1. Germline lookup yields CDR1 SGHKS and CDR2 YYEKEE (reference sequence). After removal of 4 bases from V and 4 bases from J, the junction contained 7 bases not matched to a gene. This CDR3 has 15 amino acids. The CDR3 nucleotides are TGTGCCAGCAGCGCGGTGACAGGGGTATACAATGAGCAGTTCTTC. Amino acids: CASSAVTGVYNEQFF.

This clone is judged medium-sized. The V call is TRBV7-6, the J call TRBJ2-7, with 10 bases identical to TRBD1. Unmatched junction bases numbered 9, after V lost 1 base and J lost 0 bases. This CDR3 spans 18 amino acids. Germline lookup yields CDR1 SGHVS and CDR2 FNYEAQ. The CDR3 nucleotides read TGTGCCAGCAGCTTAGGGCCGACAGGGGGCACTCCCTCCTACGAGCAGTACTTC. Translation: CASSLGPTGGTPSYEQYF.

This clone has ten or more counts. The chain links TRBV2 to TRBJ2-2; tentatively, D is TRBD2 (6 bases). The germline V and J ends were trimmed by 6 bases and 5 bases, with 13 bases remaining between them. This CDR3 has 14 amino acids. The V gene's germline CDR1 is SNHLY and CDR2 FYNNEI. The CDR3 region has the DNA TGTGCCAGCAGCGCGGGATTACAGACCGGGGAGCTGTTTTTT. Its translation is CASSAGLQTGELFF.

This clone has ten or more counts. The rearrangement joins TRBV5-1 to TRBJ2-3, with TRBD1 matching over 8 bases. CDR3 length: 18 amino acids. Germline CDR1 reads SGHRS; CDR2 reads YFSETQ. The junction had 13 bases not matched to a gene; V was cut back by 4 bases and J by 0 bases. CDR3 amino acids: CASSPRDRRRVSTDTQYF. Written as DNA, the CDR3 is TGCGCCAGCAGCCCCCGGGACAGGAGGAGGGTGAGCACAGATACGCAGTATTTT. The variable domain in full, completed from reference TRBV5-1 and TRBJ2-3, reads KAGVTQTPRYLIKTRGQQVTLSCSPISGHRSVSWYQQTPGQGLQFLFEYFSETQRNKGNFPGRFSGRQFSNSRSEMNVSTLELGDSALYLCASSPRDRRRVSTDTQYFGPGTRLTVL.

This clone was seen a handful of times. CDR3 sequence reads: CASSLQNRGSSSYNSPLHF. The CDR3 region has the DNA TGTGCCAGCAGTTTACAAAACAGGGGCTCGAGCTCCTATAATTCACCCCTCCACTTT. This chain joins TRBV27 and TRBJ1-6, with 7 positions matching TRBD1. This CDR3 is built from 19 residues. V was clipped by 2 bases and J by 0 bases; unmatched bases: 10. Germline CDR1 and CDR2: MNHEY and SMNVEV (reference sequence).

This clone was detected many times. The genes are TRBV18 and TRBJ2-7; a weak D match, TRBD1 (5 bases). The V and J ends lost 2 bases and 6 bases respectively, with 20 bases between them. Germline-derived CDR1 and CDR2 are KGHSH and LQKENI. The CDR3 loop spans 16 amino acids. The CDR3 nucleotides read TGTGCCAGCTCACCAGGTGGGGCTCAGTCTTACGTCGAGCAGTACTTC. Its translation: CASSPGGAQSYVEQYF.

The chain has TRBV19 and TRBJ1-6, with 8 positions matching TRBD1. Germline CDR1 and CDR2: LNHDA and SQIVND (reference sequence). CDR3 length: 14 residues. The V segment lost 4 bases and the J segment 14 bases; nucleotides outside the gene matches: 10. CDR3 sequence reads: CASSTGTGFDSLHF. The CDR3 DNA follows: TGTGCCAGTAGTACCGGGACAGGCTTTGATTCCCTCCACTTT.

This clone was counted many times. The J gene is TRBJ2-1, the V gene TRBV2; TRBD2 matches at 10 bases. The V and J ends lost 2 bases and 15 bases, in that order; junction bases with no gene match: 4. This CDR3 has 12 amino acids. CDR1 SNHLY and CDR2 FYNNEI come from the germline V gene. CDR3 amino acids: CASSERGLAWFF. CDR3 DNA sequence: TGTGCCAGCAGTGAAAGGGGACTAGCGTGGTTCTTC.

This clone was recorded many times. The CDR3 spells CASSYTFGVWTGELFF. The CDR3 DNA reads as TGTGCCAGCAGCTATACCTTCGGGGTTTGGACCGGGGAGCTGTTTTTT. The chain links TRBV5-8 to TRBJ2-2, with D perhaps TRBD2 (5 bases). The CDR3 is 16 amino acids. V gave up 3 bases and J gave up 5 bases, with 17 bases separating them. The germline CDR1 and CDR2 sequences are SGHTS and YDEGEE.

This clone was recorded many times. The chain recombines TRBV30 with TRBJ2-5; D gene ambiguous. CDR3 length: 12 residues. In germline, CDR1 is GTSNPN, CDR2 SVGIG (reference sequence). The V and J ends lost 0 bases and 2 bases respectively, with 4 bases between them. The CDR3 DNA is TGTGCCTGGAGTGTACTGCAAGAGACCCAGTACTTC. This translates into CAWSVLQETQYF. Filled out from reference TRBV30 and TRBJ2-5, the complete variable domain reads SQTIHQWPATLVQPVGSPLSLECTVEGTSNPNLYWYRQAAGRGLQLLFYSVGIGQISSEVPQNLSASRPQDRQFILSSKKLLLSDSGFYLCAWSVLQETQYFGPGTRLLVL.

This clone is deemed medium-sized (0.01 to 0.1%). This rearrangement joins TRBV27 to TRBJ2-2; TRBD2 matches 11 bases. The CDR3 has 16 amino acids. The germline V gene encodes CDR1 MNHEY and CDR2 SMNVEV (reference sequence). Unmatched junction bases numbered 9, after V lost 5 bases and J lost 7 bases. In nucleotides, the CDR3 is TGTGCCAGCAGTCTCCTTGCTAGCGGGAGGAACGGGGAGCTGTTTTTT. This translates into CASSLLASGRNGELFF.

This clone occurred many times. The chain recombines TRBV5-1 with TRBJ2-1; possible D gene TRBD2, 5 bases. The V end lost 4 bases, the J end lost 0 bases, and 17 bases lay between the germline ends. CDR3 size: 17 residues. CDR1 and CDR2 from the germline V gene are SGHRS and YFSETQ. In DNA, the CDR3 is TGCGCCAGCAGCCTTGGCGCGGGTGGCCGCTCCTACAATGAGCAGTTCTTC. Its protein is CASSLGAGGRSYNEQFF.

Relative to its sample, this clone is medium-sized. The CDR3 protein is CASRSRGFGNTIYF. CDR3 nucleotides: TGTGCCAGCAGATCTAGGGGGTTTGGAAACACCATATATTTT. V usage is TRBV6-4 and J usage is TRBJ1-3, with D possibly matching TRBD1 (6 bases). The CDR3 has 14 amino acids. Germline V gene lookup returns CDR1 MRHNA and CDR2 SNTAGT. Trimming cost V 6 bases and J 3 bases, with 12 bases left between them.

This clone was seen ten or more times. The gene calls are TRBV2 and TRBJ2-7; unclear D gene. Germline lookup yields CDR1 SNHLY and CDR2 FYNNEI. CDR3 length: 14 residues. V was shortened by 2 bases and J by 8 bases, with 16 bases between the two germline ends. The DNA for the CDR3 is TGTGCCAGCAGTGAAAGGCGGTTACCTTACAAGCAGTACTTC. It codes for CASSERRLPYKQYF.

This clone has at least ten counts. This chain links TRBV19 with TRBJ1-5; no firm D call. The CDR3 runs to 14 residues. Germline CDR1 LNHDA, CDR2 SQIVND (reference sequence). Trimming took 5 bases from V and 0 from J, leaving 8 bases between them. CDR3 protein: CASSRARSNQPQHF. In nucleotides, the CDR3 is TGTGCCAGTAGTCGCGCGCGTAGCAATCAGCCCCAGCATTTT.

This clone appeared many times. This chain connects TRBV7-9 to TRBJ2-3; tentative D call: TRBD1 (6 bases). CDR3 size: 16 residues. Trimming stripped 6 bases from V and 2 bases from J, with 18 bases between. Germline V CDR1 and CDR2: SEHNR, FQNEAQ (reference sequence). The CDR3, as DNA: TGTGCCAGCAGTCCCCCTGGGGCAGGGGACACAGATACGCAGTATTTT. As protein: CASSPPGAGDTDTQYF.

This clone was observed many times. The rearrangement links TRBV10-2 to TRBJ2-1; the match to TRBD1 covers 9 bases. V shed 4 bases, J shed 7 bases, and the junction held 11 bases outside the gene matches. This CDR3 is built from 16 residues. Germline assignment: CDR1 WSHSY and CDR2 SAAADI. DNA for the CDR3: TGCGCCAGCAGTGTTGTCGGGACAGGGAATAAGAATGAGCAGTTCTTC. It yields the protein CASSVVGTGNKNEQFF.

This clone was counted between two and nine times. This sequence joins TRBV7-8 and TRBJ2-2; weak D call: TRBD1 (5 bases). Per germline, CDR1 SGHVS and CDR2 FQNEAQ. The CDR3 runs 14 residues. The ends were cut back, 3 bases at V and 6 bases at J, with 11 bases in the middle. CDR3 coding DNA: TGTGCCAGCAGCTTCCAAGGGGCGTCCGGGGAGCTGTTTTTT. It yields the protein CASSFQGASGELFF.

This clone was counted ten times or more. The chain has TRBV19 and TRBJ1-5; D is ambiguous. The CDR3 loop spans 14 amino acids. V was shortened by 6 bases and J by 3 bases, with 12 bases between the two germline ends. Germline V gene data show CDR1 as LNHDA and CDR2 as SQIVND (reference sequence). The CDR3 coding sequence is TGTGCCAGTAGCCCTTCCCTTAACAATCAGCCCCAGCATTTT. Translating it yields CASSPSLNNQPQHF.